The clone carrying this TCR beta chain was observed a handful of times. Its antigen is as yet unknown. The germline gives CDR1 MNHNS, CDR2 SASEGT. The V and J ends lost 1 base and 2 bases respectively, with 9 bases between them. CDR3 length: 14 residues. Ahead of thyroid surgery, no patient had received treatment of any kind. This sample stems from a study of metastatic and nonmetastatic thyroid tumors. Background on the study: Comparison of repertoires was carried out across blood and tumor or nodule tissue from malignant and benign thyroid patients.

Overall study findings and caveats: Versus benign nodules, malignant thyroid tumors reportedly had significantly higher TCR beta diversity, in blood and tumor.

Authors' analysis steps: What underpinned the distant-metastasis classifier for papillary thyroid cancer was the set of CDR3 differences across clinicopathological groups. TCRdb re-called clones via MiXCR from the PCR reads. These V and J calls derive from TCRdb rather than the authors' analysis. The sample holds about 20,000 clones, roughly a third seen once. The chain employs TRBV6-1 and TRBJ2-7; D remains unclear. The sample consisted of tumor tissue. The TCR originated in a female donor with papillary thyroid cancer or a benign thyroid nodule (not recorded which). Some clones in this sample may be carry-over from other donors' samples. CDR3 DNA sequence: TGTGCCAGCAGTGAAGGGCAGACCCCCTACGAGCAGTACTTC. It is translated as CASSEGQTPYEQYF.